This entry is about one T cell receptor beta chain. Antigen specificity is unknown. This sample stems from a study of Ad26.COV2.S vaccination and SARS-CoV-2 variants. Study-wide results and caveats: CD8+ and CD4+ T cells specific for spike reportedly responded with substantial breadth after vaccination. Spike-specific TCR breadth was greater in vaccine than placebo recipients.

The CDR3 runs 14 residues. Germline CDR1 DFQATT, CDR2 SNEGSKA (reference sequence). V shed 5 bases and J shed 6 bases, with 19 bases lying between them. The assay was immunoSEQ multiplex PCR, and TCRdb's table has in-frame clones only and misses some. The profile shows roughly 320,000 clones, roughly 84% of them singletons. The sample's treatment: some 20 received Ad26.COV2.S at low or high dose, single or two shots; 5 received placebo; per-sample allocation not given. Sample collection was performed on day 63 after the first vaccine or placebo injection. At a Boston site, the person donating was an adult of 18-55 years. Ad26 vector vaccine expressed Wuhan-strain SARS-CoV-2 spike.

The clonotype was recovered from a person aged 18-60 years who received the Ad26.COV2.S COVID-19 vaccine or a placebo. The J gene is TRBJ2-5, the V gene TRBV20-1; D may be TRBD2 (5 bases). Source: peripheral blood, taken in a trial of Ad26.COV2.S vaccine versus placebo. The chain's CDR3 is CSAGGLGVVKTQYF. DNA for the CDR3: TGCAGTGCTGGTGGACTTGGGGTAGTGAAGACCCAGTACTTC.